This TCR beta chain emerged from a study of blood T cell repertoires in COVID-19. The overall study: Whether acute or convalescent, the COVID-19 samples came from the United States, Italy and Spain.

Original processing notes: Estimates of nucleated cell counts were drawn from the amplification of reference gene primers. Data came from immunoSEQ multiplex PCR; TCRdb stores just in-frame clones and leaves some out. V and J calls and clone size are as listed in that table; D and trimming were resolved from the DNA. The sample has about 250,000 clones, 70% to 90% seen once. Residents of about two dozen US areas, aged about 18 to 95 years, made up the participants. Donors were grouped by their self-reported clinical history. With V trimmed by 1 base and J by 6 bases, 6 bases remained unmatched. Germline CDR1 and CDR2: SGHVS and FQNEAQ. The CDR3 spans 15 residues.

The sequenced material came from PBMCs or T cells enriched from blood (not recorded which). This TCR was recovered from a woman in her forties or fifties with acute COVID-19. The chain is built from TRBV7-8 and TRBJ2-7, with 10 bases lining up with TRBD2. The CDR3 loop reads CASSLERAGGREQYF. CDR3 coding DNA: TGTGCCAGCAGCTTAGAACGAGCGGGGGGGCGCGAGCAGTACTTC.